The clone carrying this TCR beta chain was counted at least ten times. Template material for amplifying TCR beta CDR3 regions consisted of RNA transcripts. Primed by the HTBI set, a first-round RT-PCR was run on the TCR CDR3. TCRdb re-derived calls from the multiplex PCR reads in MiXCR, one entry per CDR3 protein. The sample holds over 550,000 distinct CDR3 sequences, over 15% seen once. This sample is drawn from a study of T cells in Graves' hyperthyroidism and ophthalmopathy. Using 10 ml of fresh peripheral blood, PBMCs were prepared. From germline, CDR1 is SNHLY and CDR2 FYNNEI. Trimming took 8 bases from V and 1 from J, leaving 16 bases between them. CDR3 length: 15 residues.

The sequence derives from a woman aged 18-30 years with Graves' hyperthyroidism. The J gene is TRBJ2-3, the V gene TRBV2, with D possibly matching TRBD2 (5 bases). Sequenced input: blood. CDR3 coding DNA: TGTGCCAGCGTCCCTTGGGGAGCTGGCACAGATACGCAGTATTTT. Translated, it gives CASVPWGAGTDTQYF.